These 17 T cell receptor beta chains share one sample of origin, sequenced in a study of T cells after posttransplantation cyclophosphamide. The table came from immunoSEQ multiplex PCR; TCRdb's copy has only in-frame clones and leaves some out. The data list 25,000 to 30,000 clones, none observed once; 2.7% falls to the top ten. Input material: PBMCs. These receptors were obtained from an older woman in good health, CMV-negative, and a related stem cell transplant donor.

This clone was seen at least ten times. This sequence joins TRBV18 and TRBJ2-1, with 7 positions matching TRBD2. The CDR3 is 16 residues long. Trimming cost V 2 bases and J 1 base; bases outside gene matches: 5. Germline lookup yields CDR1 KGHSH and CDR2 LQKENI. CDR3 loop: CASSPVNSGSYNEQFF. The DNA for the CDR3 is TGTGCCAGCTCACCAGTCAATAGCGGGTCCTACAATGAGCAGTTCTTC.

This clone was seen at least ten times. The genes are TRBV5-6 and TRBJ2-7; TRBD1 matches 8 bases. The CDR3 contains 14 residues. CDR1 and CDR2 from the germline V gene are SGHDT and YYEEEE. After removal of 5 bases from V and 5 bases from J, the junction contained 9 bases not matched to a gene. This CDR3 is CASRVGQARDEQYF. The CDR3 coding sequence is TGTGCCAGCAGGGTGGGACAGGCTAGGGACGAGCAGTACTTC.

The V and J genes are TRBV6-5 and TRBJ2-7, with D maybe TRBD1 (6 bases). This CDR3 has 14 residues. Trimming removed 6 bases from V and 1 base from J, with 13 bases in between. Per germline, CDR1 MNHEY and CDR2 SVGAGI. CDR3: CASSQTGFSYEQYF. As DNA, the CDR3 is TGTGCCAGCAGCCAAACAGGGTTTTCCTACGAGCAGTACTTC.

This clone was seen ten or more times. The V gene is TRBV5-1, the J gene TRBJ2-1; 8 bases agree with TRBD2. The V and J ends lost 3 bases and 7 bases, in that order; junction bases with no gene match: 12. CDR3 length equals 16 residues. Germline V gene data show CDR1 as SGHRS and CDR2 as YFSETQ. CDR3 amino acids: CASSSVAGGRNNEQFF. In nucleotides, the CDR3 is TGCGCCAGCAGCTCCGTCGCCGGCGGGAGGAATAATGAGCAGTTCTTC.

This clone appeared many times. The V gene is TRBV4-1, the J gene TRBJ2-7, with 10 bases identical to TRBD1. CDR3 length equals 15 residues. Losses at the gene ends were 1 base for V and 5 bases for J; bases not matched to a gene: 5. Germline CDR1 MGHRA, CDR2 YSYEKL. The CDR3 loop reads CASSQVGQGFNEQYF. The CDR3 nucleotides read TGCGCCAGCAGCCAAGTGGGACAGGGGTTCAACGAGCAGTACTTC.

This clone has a count of ten or more. The chain links TRBV19 to TRBJ1-2; D perhaps matches TRBD1 (6 bases). V lost 9 bases to trimming and J lost 3 bases, with 14 bases between them. This CDR3 has 13 amino acids. CDR1 is LNHDA, CDR2 SQIVND, per germline (reference sequence). This CDR3 reads CASAPGGHYGYTF. CDR3 DNA sequence: TGTGCCAGCGCACCGGGGGGCCACTATGGCTACACCTTC.

This clone was picked up many times. The J gene is TRBJ1-4, the V gene TRBV6-2 or TRBV6-3, with TRBD1 as a possible D gene (6 bases). The V end was cut by 2 bases, the J end by 8 bases, with 9 bases between. The CDR3 runs to 13 residues. Germline V CDR1 and CDR2: MNHEY, SVGEGT. The CDR3, as DNA: TGTGCCAGCAGTTACCAGGGGTCAGAAAAACTGTTTTTT. Its protein product is CASSYQGSEKLFF.

This clone was seen many times. This rearrangement joins TRBV5-1 to TRBJ2-7, with D maybe TRBD2 (6 bases). V lost 0 bases and J 2 bases, leaving 6 bases between the germline ends. Per germline, CDR1 SGHRS and CDR2 YFSETQ. This CDR3 region has 13 residues. The CDR3 region has the DNA TGCGCCAGCAGCTTGGGGAGGGCCTACGAGCAGTACTTC. This encodes CASSLGRAYEQYF.

This chain uses TRBV24-1 with TRBJ1-5, with a tentative D call TRBD1 (5 bases). There are 13 residues in the CDR3. The V end was cut by 5 bases, the J end by 4 bases, with 8 bases between. Germline V lookup: CDR1 KGHDR, CDR2 SFDVKD. Written as DNA, the CDR3 is TGTGCCACCAGTGGACAGTGGAATCAGCCCCAGCATTTT. Its protein is CATSGQWNQPQHF.

This clone was observed many times. The rearrangement uses TRBV27 and TRBJ1-4; D gene unclear. V gave up 4 bases and J gave up 0 bases, with 9 bases separating them. The CDR3 length is 15 residues. CDR1 MNHEY and CDR2 SMNVEV come from the germline V gene (reference sequence). CDR3 protein: CASSSLRATNEKLFF. The CDR3 DNA is TGTGCCAGCAGTTCCCTCCGTGCAACTAATGAAAAACTGTTTTTT.

The table lists this clone with many counts. This chain uses TRBV7-9 with TRBJ1-2, with a weak D call TRBD1 (5 bases). Trimming removed 5 bases from V and 3 bases from J, with 16 bases in between. The germline CDR1 and CDR2 sequences are SEHNR and FQNEAQ (reference sequence). The CDR3 loop spans 15 amino acids. CDR3 in amino acids: CASSGTRAPYYGYTF. In DNA form, the CDR3 reads TGTGCCAGCAGCGGCACCAGGGCCCCTTACTATGGCTACACCTTC.

This clone has a count of ten or more. The rearrangement uses TRBV4-2 and TRBJ1-6; weak D call: TRBD1 (5 bases). The CDR3 runs 16 residues. The ends were cut back, 0 bases at V and 9 bases at J, with 15 bases in the middle. The germline CDR1 and CDR2 sequences are LGHNA and YNFKEQ. CDR3 protein: CASSQDPRQRGSPLHF. The CDR3 DNA reads TGTGCCAGCAGCCAAGATCCGCGTCAGAGGGGTTCACCCCTCCACTTT.

This clone was seen only a few times. CDR3 sequence: CATSRGGGQETQYF. The DNA for the CDR3 is TGTGCCACCAGCAGAGGGGGGGGCCAAGAGACCCAGTACTTC. This chain links TRBV15 with TRBJ2-5; 7 nucleotides line up with TRBD2. With 1 base clipped from V and 1 base from J, the junction kept 0 bases outside the gene matches. This CDR3 has 14 amino acids. Germline CDR1 LNHNV, CDR2 YYDKDF (reference sequence).

This clone showed up many times. In nucleotides, the CDR3 is TGTGCCAGCAGTACCTCGACTAGCATCCAGTACTTC. Its protein product is CASSTSTSIQYF. The chain recombines TRBV6-2 or TRBV6-3 with TRBJ2-5, with 7 bases lining up with TRBD2. This CDR3 is 12 amino acids long. CDR1 and CDR2 (germline): MNHEY, SVGEGT. V was pared by 5 bases and J by 10 bases, with 7 bases of the junction left unmatched.

This clone was seen a handful of times. In DNA form, the CDR3 reads TGTGCCAGCAGCTTAAACCCAGGGAGGACGGATACGCAGTATTTT. It encodes CASSLNPGRTDTQYF. The chain is built from TRBV7-3 and TRBJ2-3, with D perhaps TRBD2 (6 bases). Germline CDR1 is SGHTA and CDR2 is FQGTGA. There are 15 residues in the CDR3. Trimming cost V 1 base and J 6 bases, with 14 bases left between them.

This clone was recorded at least ten times. The chain employs TRBV18 and TRBJ1-3; TRBD1 is a possible D gene (6 bases). V lost 5 bases to trimming and J lost 6 bases, with 17 bases between them. This CDR3 region has 15 residues. Germline CDR1 KGHSH, CDR2 LQKENI. CDR3 nucleotides: TGTGCCAGCTCATCTATGGACAGTACCACAAACACCATATATTTT. Translated: CASSSMDSTTNTIYF.

Many counts were recorded for this clone. This CDR3 is CASSYWTAATDTQYF. For the CDR3, the DNA is TGTGCCAGCAGCTACTGGACTGCAGCCACAGATACGCAGTATTTT. The chain has TRBV7-9 and TRBJ2-3; a possible D gene is TRBD2 (5 bases). Trimming took off 4 bases at V and 2 bases at J, with 13 bases between the two ends. In germline, CDR1 is SEHNR, CDR2 FQNEAQ (reference sequence). The CDR3 extends over 15 amino acids.